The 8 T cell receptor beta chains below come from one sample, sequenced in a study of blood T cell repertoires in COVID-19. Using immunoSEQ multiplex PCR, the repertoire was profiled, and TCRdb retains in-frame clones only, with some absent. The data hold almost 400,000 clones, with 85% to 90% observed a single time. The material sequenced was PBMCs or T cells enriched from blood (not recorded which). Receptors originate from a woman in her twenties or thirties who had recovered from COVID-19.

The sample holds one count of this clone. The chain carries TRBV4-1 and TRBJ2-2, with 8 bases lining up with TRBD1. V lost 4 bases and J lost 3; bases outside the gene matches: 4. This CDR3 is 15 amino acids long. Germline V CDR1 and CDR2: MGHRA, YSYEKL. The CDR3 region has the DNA TGCGCCAGCAGCCCGCTGGACAGGGACACCGGGGAGCTGTTTTTT. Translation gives CASSPLDRDTGELFF.

As DNA, the CDR3 is TGTGCCAGCAGCCCAATAGCACTAGCGGGATACAATGAGCAGTTCTTC. Its translation: CASSPIALAGYNEQFF. The chain is built from TRBV7-3 and TRBJ2-1; the match to TRBD2 covers 10 bases. This CDR3 is built from 16 residues. The V and J ends lost 5 bases and 4 bases, in that order; junction bases with no gene match: 8. Germline V gene lookup returns CDR1 SGHTA and CDR2 FQGTGA.

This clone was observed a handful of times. The CDR3 DNA reads as TGTGCCAGCAGCCAAGGGACTAGCGGGAGTCAGGAGCAGTACTTC. Protein product: CASSQGTSGSQEQYF. J is TRBJ2-7 and V is TRBV4-2, with TRBD2 identical over 13 bases. The CDR3 runs to 15 residues. V lost 1 base to trimming and J lost 7 bases; unmatched junction nucleotides: 4. The V gene's germline CDR1 is LGHNA and CDR2 YNFKEQ.

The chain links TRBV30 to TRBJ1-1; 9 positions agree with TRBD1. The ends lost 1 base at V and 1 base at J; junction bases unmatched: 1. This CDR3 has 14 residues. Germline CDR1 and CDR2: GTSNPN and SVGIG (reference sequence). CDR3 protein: CAWSGGQGNTEAFF. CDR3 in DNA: TGTGCCTGGAGTGGGGGACAGGGGAACACTGAAGCTTTCTTT.

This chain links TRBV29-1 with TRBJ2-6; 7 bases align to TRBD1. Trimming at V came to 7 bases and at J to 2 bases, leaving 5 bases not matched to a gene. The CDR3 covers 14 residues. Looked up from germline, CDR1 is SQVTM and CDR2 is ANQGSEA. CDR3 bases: TGCAGCGCCAGAGACAGGGCTGGGGCCAACGTCCTGACTTTC. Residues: CSARDRAGANVLTF.

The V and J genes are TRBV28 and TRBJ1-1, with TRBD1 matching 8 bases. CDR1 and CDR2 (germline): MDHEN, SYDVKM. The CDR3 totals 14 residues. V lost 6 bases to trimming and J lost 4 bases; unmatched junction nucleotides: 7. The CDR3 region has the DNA TGTGCCAGCAGAGCAGGGGGCCCTGCCACTGAAGCTTTCTTT. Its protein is CASRAGGPATEAFF.

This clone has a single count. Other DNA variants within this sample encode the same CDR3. CDR3 loop: CSVEDRVNTEAFF. As DNA, the CDR3 is TGCAGCGTTGAGGACAGGGTGAACACTGAAGCTTTCTTT. This sequence joins TRBV29-1 and TRBJ1-1; 8 bases fit TRBD1. The CDR3 extends over 13 amino acids. The germline V gene encodes CDR1 SQVTM and CDR2 ANQGSEA. With 3 bases clipped from V and 0 bases from J, the junction kept 0 bases outside the gene matches.

CDR3 DNA: TGTGCCAGCAGCGCACCCGGGGAGCAGTACAATGAGCAGTTCTTC. It is translated as CASSAPGEQYNEQFF. The gene calls are TRBV7-3 and TRBJ2-1, with D possibly TRBD2 on 5 matching bases. CDR3 length: 15 amino acids. Deletions cut 5 bases from V and 4 bases from J, with 15 bases between. CDR1 is SGHTA, CDR2 FQGTGA, per germline.